This T cell receptor beta chain was obtained from a study of blood T cell repertoires in COVID-19. Turning to the study itself: The analysed material was cDNA or gDNA that came from T cells, B-cell-depleted T cells, or PBMCs.

Sequencing used immunoSEQ multiplex PCR; TCRdb keeps in-frame clones, though not all of them. The sample carries roughly 380,000 clones, about 91% recorded once. Material: peripheral blood. The clonotype originates from a woman aged 40 to 50 with COVID-19, enrolled during active disease.

The chain's CDR3 is CASSQVSLGDGELFF. Here the CDR3 DNA reads TGTGCCAGCAGCCAAGTTTCCCTAGGGGACGGGGAGCTGTTTTTT. The J gene is TRBJ2-2, the V gene TRBV3-1 (or the pseudogene TRBV3-2), with D perhaps TRBD1 (5 bases). CDR1 and CDR2 (germline): LGHDT, YNNKEL (reference sequence). Deletions cut 1 base from V and 7 bases from J, with 13 bases between. This CDR3 is built from 15 residues.